The 30 T cell receptor beta chains in this list originate from one sample, sequenced in a study of identical twins. One entry per CDR3 protein, called by TCRdb with MiXCR from the 5' RACE reads. The sample shows 450,000 to 650,000 distinct CDR3 sequences, around 15% of them seen only once. The same specimen was also included in a second study, on yellow fever vaccine responses in identical twins.

Sample: CD4+ T cells sorted from blood. Every receptor here comes from a woman between 18 and 29 years old in good health.

This clonotype was seen a few times. This rearrangement joins TRBV11-2 to TRBJ2-1, with D perhaps matching TRBD1 (6 bases). Germline values: CDR1 SGHAT, CDR2 FQNNGV. The CDR3 is made up of 16 amino acids. Between the trimmed V and J ends, which lost 4 bases and 2 bases, there was a span of 15 bases. CDR3 loop: CASSSRDTFAYNEQFF. CDR3 DNA sequence: TGTGCCAGCAGCTCCCGGGACACCTTCGCCTACAATGAGCAGTTCTTC.

This clonotype has a handful of counts. The chain carries TRBV7-9 and TRBJ1-4, with D hard to call. V lost 5 bases, J lost 0 bases, and 10 bases lay in between. Germline-derived CDR1 and CDR2 are SEHNR and FQNEAQ (reference sequence). The CDR3 consists of 15 residues. CDR3 sequence: CASSPGDATNEKLFF. In nucleotides, the CDR3 is TGTGCCAGCAGCCCCGGGGATGCAACTAATGAAAAACTGTTTTTT.

This clonotype was found a few times. This chain connects TRBV7-9 to TRBJ2-1; 8 bases map to TRBD1. Germline V gene data show CDR1 as SEHNR and CDR2 as FQNEAQ (reference sequence). J lost 11 bases, V lost 2 bases, and 8 bases had no gene match. This CDR3 contains 14 residues. Here the CDR3 DNA reads TGTGCCAGCAGCTTAACCCCCGGGACAGGAAAGCAGTTCTTC. Residues: CASSLTPGTGKQFF.

This rearrangement joins TRBV12-3 or TRBV12-4 to TRBJ2-3; D gene ambiguous. The CDR3 length is 17 residues. V was trimmed by 5 bases and J by 6 bases, leaving 24 bases between them. This CDR3 is CASSLHRPQSKGDTQYF. CDR3 bases: TGTGCCAGCAGTCTTCATAGGCCGCAATCGAAAGGGGATACGCAGTATTTT.

This chain joins TRBV7-3 and TRBJ2-7; 11 bases fit TRBD2. Trimming took 4 bases from V and 2 from J; bases not matched to a gene: 7. The V gene's germline CDR1 is SGHTA and CDR2 FQGTGA. The CDR3 contains 16 residues. The CDR3 bases are TGTGCCAGCAGCTCCTCCGGGACTAGCGGAACCTACGAGCAGTACTTC. It is translated as CASSSSGTSGTYEQYF.

CDR3 in amino acids: CASSGRTAYAGANVLTF. The CDR3 coding sequence is TGTGCCAGCAGTGGAAGGACAGCGTATGCCGGGGCCAACGTCCTGACTTTC. The chain links TRBV6-1 to TRBJ2-6; the D gene is possibly TRBD1 (6 bases). The V gene's germline CDR1 is MNHNS and CDR2 SASEGT. The CDR3 runs 17 residues. V was clipped by 4 bases and J by 4 bases, with 17 bases between them.

This clonotype was recorded only once. V gene TRBV10-3 combines with J gene TRBJ2-7; 8 nucleotides align to TRBD2. This CDR3 has 14 residues. V trimming: 6 bases; J trimming: 4 bases; junction bases outside the gene matches: 8. Looked up from germline, CDR1 is ENHRY and CDR2 is SYGVKD. The CDR3 region is CAIRSSGSGYEQYF. CDR3 DNA: TGTGCCATCAGATCGAGCGGGAGTGGGTACGAGCAGTACTTC.

This chain joins TRBV28 and TRBJ2-7; D may be TRBD1 (5 bases). V lost 6 bases and J lost 2, with 14 bases in between. The germline CDR1 and CDR2 sequences are MDHEN and SYDVKM. The CDR3 has 14 residues. CDR3 sequence reads: CASSSTGHPYEQYF. CDR3 sequence (DNA): TGTGCCAGCAGCTCTACAGGACATCCCTACGAGCAGTACTTC. Using reference TRBV28 and TRBJ2-7 for the parts outside the CDR3, the full variable domain is DVKVTQSSRYLVKRTGEKVFLECVQDMDHENMFWYRQDPGLGLRLIYFSYDVKMKEKGDIPEGYSVSREKKERFSLILESASTNQTSMYLCASSSTGHPYEQYFGPGTRLTVT.

This clonotype was seen only a few times. The rearrangement links TRBV5-5 to TRBJ2-7; 9 bases are a match to TRBD1. Germline CDR1 is SGHKS and CDR2 is YYEKEE (reference sequence). The CDR3 contains 15 residues. V lost 4 bases to trimming and J lost 3 bases; unmatched junction nucleotides: 8. CDR3 in amino acids: CASSNRQGVFYEQYF. The CDR3 nucleotides are TGTGCCAGCAGCAATCGACAGGGGGTATTCTACGAGCAGTACTTC. Combining the CDR3 with reference TRBV5-5 and TRBJ2-7 gives the whole variable domain DAGVTQSPTHLIKTRGQQVTLRCSPISGHKSVSWYQQVLGQGPQFIFQYYEKEERGRGNFPDRFSARQFPNYSSELNVNALLLGDSALYLCASSNRQGVFYEQYFGPGTRLTVT.

The CDR3 protein is CASSNLGRTDTQYF. DNA for the CDR3: TGTGCCAGCAGCAATCTAGGGCGGACAGATACGCAGTATTTT. V gene TRBV7-9 combines with J gene TRBJ2-3; no firm D call. CDR3 length: 14 amino acids. Per the germline V gene, CDR1 is SEHNR and CDR2 is FQNEAQ (reference sequence). The V and J ends lost 5 bases and 3 bases respectively, with 12 bases between them.

V and J are TRBV3-1 and TRBJ2-7; D gene unclear. Germline CDR1 reads LGHDT; CDR2 reads YNNKEL (reference sequence). V lost 1 base to trimming and J lost 2 bases, with 12 bases between them. CDR3 length equals 15 residues. CDR3 in amino acids: CASSQGTSPPYEQYV. The CDR3, as DNA: TGTGCCAGCAGCCAAGGTACCAGTCCCCCCTACGAGCAGTACGTC.

This clonotype has just a few counts. The CDR3 DNA follows: TGTGCCAGCAGTGAAGCGCTTCAGTCCAAAGGGGAGTTCTTC. This sequence encodes CASSEALQSKGEFF. The genes are TRBV2 and TRBJ2-1; D perhaps matches TRBD1 (5 bases). Germline-derived CDR1 and CDR2 are SNHLY and FYNNEI. CDR3 size: 14 residues. The ends were cut back, 0 bases at V and 14 bases at J, with 17 bases in the middle.

This rearrangement joins TRBV28 to TRBJ2-1, with 11 bases identical to TRBD1. Germline trimming cut 6 bases from V and 2 bases from J; bases unmatched to any gene: 6. The CDR3 extends over 16 amino acids. Germline CDR1 MDHEN, CDR2 SYDVKM. The CDR3 spells CASSRGQGATYNEQFF. DNA for the CDR3: TGTGCCAGCAGCCGTGGACAGGGGGCAACCTACAATGAGCAGTTCTTC.

This clonotype was detected ten times or more. J is TRBJ2-1 and V is TRBV7-9; D call uncertain. Trimming removed 2 bases at V and 0 bases at J, with 14 bases between. Germline V lookup: CDR1 SEHNR, CDR2 FQNEAQ (reference sequence). This CDR3 region has 17 residues. CDR3 bases: TGTGCCAGCAGCTTAACCGCCCTGAAGAGCTCCTACAATGAGCAGTTCTTC. This encodes CASSLTALKSSYNEQFF.

A few counts support this clonotype. J is TRBJ2-1 and V is TRBV12-3 or TRBV12-4, with 10 bases matching TRBD2. The V gene end was trimmed by 6 bases and the J gene end by 3 bases; junction bases not matched to a gene: 8. The CDR3 loop spans 16 amino acids. CDR3 residues: CASSQVLAGDYNEQFF. Here the CDR3 DNA reads TGTGCCAGCAGCCAGGTTCTAGCGGGAGACTACAATGAGCAGTTCTTC.

This clonotype was detected a few times. V and J are TRBV7-9 and TRBJ2-5; no clear D gene. V lost 5 bases, J lost 2 bases, and 12 bases lay in between. This CDR3 is built from 14 residues. CDR1 and CDR2 (germline): SEHNR, FQNEAQ (reference sequence). The CDR3 DNA sequence: TGTGCCAGCAGCCCCGACAACAGTCAAGAGACCCAGTACTTC. Translated: CASSPDNSQETQYF. Drawing the rest from reference TRBV7-9 and TRBJ2-5, the complete variable domain is DTGVSQNPRHKITKRGQNVTFRCDPISEHNRLYWYRQTLGQGPEFLTYFQNEAQLEKSRLLSDRFSAERPKGSFSTLEIQRTEQGDSAMYLCASSPDNSQETQYFGPGTRLLVL.

This rearrangement joins TRBV11-2 to TRBJ2-2, with TRBD1 identical over 11 bases. V shed 5 bases, J shed 6 bases, and the junction held 23 bases outside the gene matches. From germline, CDR1 is SGHAT and CDR2 FQNNGV. The CDR3 is made up of 21 amino acids. The CDR3 here is CASSPPSWDRGLYLKSGELFF. The DNA of the CDR3 is TGTGCCAGCAGCCCCCCTTCGTGGGACAGGGGGTTGTATTTAAAGTCCGGGGAGCTGTTTTTT.

V usage is TRBV3-1 and J usage is TRBJ2-1, with 10 positions matching TRBD2. Germline trimming cut 3 bases from V and 10 bases from J; bases unmatched to any gene: 6. The CDR3 runs 14 residues. Germline assignment: CDR1 LGHDT and CDR2 YNNKEL (reference sequence). The CDR3 loop is CASSHTLAGAEQFF. Written as DNA, the CDR3 is TGTGCCAGCAGCCACACCCTAGCGGGGGCCGAGCAGTTCTTC.

The sample holds a few counts of this clonotype. This chain connects TRBV4-1 to TRBJ2-1, with TRBD2 identical over 8 bases. CDR3 length: 19 amino acids. Trimming at V came to 1 base and at J to 3 bases, leaving 14 bases not matched to a gene. Per the germline V gene, CDR1 is MGHRA and CDR2 is YSYEKL. The DNA for the CDR3 is TGCGCCAGCAGCCAAGGGGTAACGAGAGCGGGGGTGCACTACAATGAGCAGTTCTTC. Its translation: CASSQGVTRAGVHYNEQFF.

In its sample, this clonotype was seen a few times. The CDR3 DNA sequence: TGCGCCAGCAGCTTGGCCTTGGCAGGCCGGGCCGGGGAGCTGTTTTTT. Translating gives CASSLALAGRAGELFF. The chain uses TRBV5-1 and TRBJ2-2; D gene ambiguous. V lost 0 bases to trimming and J lost 6 bases, with 15 bases between them. Germline V gives CDR1 SGHRS, CDR2 YFSETQ. This CDR3 is 16 amino acids long.

In this sample, this clonotype turned up a few times. The gene calls are TRBV18 and TRBJ2-1; 8 bases fit TRBD2. The CDR3 contains 15 residues. The germline V gene has CDR1 KGHSH and CDR2 LQKENI. Trimming removed 3 bases from V and 8 bases from J; junction bases left unmatched: 9. The CDR3 sequence: CASSPLRGGPDEQFF. CDR3 coding DNA: TGTGCCAGCTCACCGCTCCGGGGGGGCCCCGATGAGCAGTTCTTC.

This sequence joins TRBV18 and TRBJ2-4, with 7 positions matching TRBD1. The J segment lost 7 bases and the V segment lost 3 bases, leaving 6 bases of the junction unmatched. Germline values: CDR1 KGHSH, CDR2 LQKENI. CDR3 length: 14 amino acids. CDR3 region: CASSPSLQGNIQYF. The CDR3 nucleotides are TGTGCCAGCTCACCGTCTTTACAGGGGAACATTCAGTACTTC.

The genes are TRBV10-3 and TRBJ1-2; possibly TRBD1 for D (5 bases). With 10 bases removed from V and 7 bases from J, the gap between germline ends came to 19 bases. In germline, CDR1 is ENHRY, CDR2 SYGVKD. The CDR3 extends over 13 amino acids. CDR3 sequence reads: CASGPQGTSGYTF. The CDR3 bases are TGTGCCAGCGGGCCCCAGGGTACGTCTGGCTACACCTTC.

Many counts were recorded for this clonotype. V gene TRBV6-2 or TRBV6-3 combines with J gene TRBJ1-1; no clear D gene. The germline V gene encodes CDR1 MNHEY and CDR2 SVGEGT. The V end lost 0 bases, the J end lost 5 bases, and 16 bases lay between the germline ends. This CDR3 contains 16 residues. The chain's CDR3 is CASSYSNVVAGTEAFF. The CDR3 DNA reads TGTGCCAGCAGTTACTCCAATGTTGTGGCGGGGACTGAAGCTTTCTTT.

A few counts support this clonotype. The V gene is TRBV7-9, the J gene TRBJ1-6; TRBD1 is a possible D gene (5 bases). The V end was cut by 1 base, the J end by 7 bases, with 14 bases between. The CDR3 has 16 amino acids. Per the germline V gene, CDR1 is SEHNR and CDR2 is FQNEAQ (reference sequence). In nucleotides, the CDR3 is TGTGCCAGCAGCTTAGATCTCGGGGGTGGGAATTCACCCCTCCACTTT. Its protein is CASSLDLGGGNSPLHF.

This sequence joins TRBV3-1 and TRBJ1-1; no firm D call. CDR3 length: 13 residues. The V gene lost 4 bases and the J gene lost 5 bases, with 11 bases spanning the gap. Germline lookup yields CDR1 LGHDT and CDR2 YNNKEL (reference sequence). The DNA for the CDR3 is TGTGCCAGCAGCCCCTCCCGGGGAACTGAAGCTTTCTTT. Protein: CASSPSRGTEAFF.

The chain couples TRBV7-3 to TRBJ2-2; 10 nucleotides match TRBD1. CDR3 length: 16 residues. V was pared by 3 bases and J by 4 bases, with 5 bases of the junction left unmatched. Germline assignment: CDR1 SGHTA and CDR2 FQGTGA. The CDR3 loop reads CASSFGTGVGTGELFF. DNA of the CDR3: TGTGCCAGCAGCTTCGGGACAGGGGTCGGCACCGGGGAGCTGTTTTTT.

The chain has TRBV21-1 and TRBJ2-3; TRBD1, as called in the table, went unchecked against the DNA. TRBV21-1 is deemed a pseudogene. This CDR3 comprises 18 residues. The CDR3 here is CASSKRRPQTALTDTQYF. The CDR3 DNA sequence: TGTGCCAGCAGCAAGCGGAGACCCCAAACCGCCCTCACAGATACGCAGTATTTT.

This clonotype has only a few counts. This rearrangement joins TRBV12-3 or TRBV12-4 to TRBJ1-1; D is unclear. The CDR3 runs 14 residues. The ends were cut back, 5 bases at V and 5 bases at J, with 15 bases in the middle. CDR3 in amino acids: CASSTRRGGTEAFF. Here the CDR3 DNA reads TGTGCCAGCAGTACTAGACGAGGTGGGACTGAAGCTTTCTTT.

This clonotype was observed at least ten times. This chain links TRBV12-3 or TRBV12-4 with TRBJ2-3; 13 nucleotides line up with TRBD2. This CDR3 contains 15 residues. Germline trimming cut 4 bases from V and 6 bases from J; bases unmatched to any gene: 4. As DNA, the CDR3 is TGTGCCAGCAGTTCGACTAGCGGGAGGTCGGATACGCAGTATTTT. Amino acids: CASSSTSGRSDTQYF.